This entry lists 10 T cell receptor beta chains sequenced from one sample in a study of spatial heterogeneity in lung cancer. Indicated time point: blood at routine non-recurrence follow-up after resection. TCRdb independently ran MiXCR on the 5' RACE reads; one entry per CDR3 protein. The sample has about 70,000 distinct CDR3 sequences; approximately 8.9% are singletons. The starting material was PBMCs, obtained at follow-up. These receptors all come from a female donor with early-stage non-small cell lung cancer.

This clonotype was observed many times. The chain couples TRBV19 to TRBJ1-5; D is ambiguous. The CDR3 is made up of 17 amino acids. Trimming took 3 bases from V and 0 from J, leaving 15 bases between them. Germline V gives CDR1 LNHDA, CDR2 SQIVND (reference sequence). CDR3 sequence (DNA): TGTGCCAGTAGTATCAGCGGGTGGCAGTTTAGCAATCAGCCCCAGCATTTT. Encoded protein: CASSISGWQFSNQPQHF.

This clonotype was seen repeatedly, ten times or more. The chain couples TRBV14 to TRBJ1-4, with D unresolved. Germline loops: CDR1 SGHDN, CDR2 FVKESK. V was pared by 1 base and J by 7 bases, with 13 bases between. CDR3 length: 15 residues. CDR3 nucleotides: TGTGCCAGCAGCCAAGGGAGGGTTTCGTCTGAAAAACTGTTTTTT. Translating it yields CASSQGRVSSEKLFF.

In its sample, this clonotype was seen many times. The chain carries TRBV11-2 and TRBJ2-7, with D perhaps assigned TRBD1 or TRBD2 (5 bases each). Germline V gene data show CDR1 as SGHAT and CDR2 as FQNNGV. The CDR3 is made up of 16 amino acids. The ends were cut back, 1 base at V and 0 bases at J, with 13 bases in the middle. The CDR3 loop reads CASSLVSGAGSYEQYF. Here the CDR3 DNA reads TGTGCCAGCAGCTTAGTCTCTGGGGCGGGCTCCTACGAGCAGTACTTC.

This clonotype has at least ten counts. The CDR3 DNA reads TGTGCCAGCAGCGTGGGGGGTCTAAGCACAGATACGCAGTATTTT. It is translated as CASSVGGLSTDTQYF. The genes are TRBV9 and TRBJ2-3; TRBD2 is a possible D gene (6 bases). The CDR3 is made up of 15 amino acids. V lost 2 bases and J 0 bases, leaving 10 bases between the germline ends. The V gene's germline CDR1 is SGDLS and CDR2 YYNGEE.

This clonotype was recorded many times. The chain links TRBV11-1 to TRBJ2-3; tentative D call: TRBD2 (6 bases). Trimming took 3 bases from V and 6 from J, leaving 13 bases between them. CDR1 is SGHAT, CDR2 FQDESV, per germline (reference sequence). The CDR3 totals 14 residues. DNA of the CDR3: TGTGCCAGCAGCTTCGACGGGAGAGCTGATACGCAGTATTTT. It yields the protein CASSFDGRADTQYF.

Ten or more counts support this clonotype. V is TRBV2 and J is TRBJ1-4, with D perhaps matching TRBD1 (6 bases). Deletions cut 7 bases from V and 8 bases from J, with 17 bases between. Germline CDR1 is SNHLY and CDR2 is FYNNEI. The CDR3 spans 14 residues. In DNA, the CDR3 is TGTGCCAGCATCGAGCAGGGGAGTGGAGAAAAACTGTTTTTT. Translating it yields CASIEQGSGEKLFF.

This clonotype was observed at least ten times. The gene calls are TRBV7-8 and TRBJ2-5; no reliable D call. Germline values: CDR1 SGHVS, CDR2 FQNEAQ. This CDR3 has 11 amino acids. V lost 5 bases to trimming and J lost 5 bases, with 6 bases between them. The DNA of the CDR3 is TGTGCCAGCAGCACGAGGGAGACCCAGTACTTC. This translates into CASSTRETQYF.

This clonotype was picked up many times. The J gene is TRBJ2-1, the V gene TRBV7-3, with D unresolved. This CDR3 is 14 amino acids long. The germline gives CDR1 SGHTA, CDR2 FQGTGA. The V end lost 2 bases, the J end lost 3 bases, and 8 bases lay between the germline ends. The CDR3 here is CASSLDTVYNEQFF. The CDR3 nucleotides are TGTGCCAGCAGCTTAGATACCGTCTACAATGAGCAGTTCTTC.

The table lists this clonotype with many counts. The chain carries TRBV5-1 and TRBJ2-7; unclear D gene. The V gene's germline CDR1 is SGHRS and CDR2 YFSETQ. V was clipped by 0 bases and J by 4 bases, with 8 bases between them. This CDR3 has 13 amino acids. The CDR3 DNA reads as TGCGCCAGCAGCTTGGAGGCACCTTACGAGCAGTACTTC. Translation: CASSLEAPYEQYF. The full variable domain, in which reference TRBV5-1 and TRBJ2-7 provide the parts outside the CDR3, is KAGVTQTPRYLIKTRGQQVTLSCSPISGHRSVSWYQQTPGQGLQFLFEYFSETQRNKGNFPGRFSGRQFSNSRSEMNVSTLELGDSALYLCASSLEAPYEQYFGPGTRLTVT.

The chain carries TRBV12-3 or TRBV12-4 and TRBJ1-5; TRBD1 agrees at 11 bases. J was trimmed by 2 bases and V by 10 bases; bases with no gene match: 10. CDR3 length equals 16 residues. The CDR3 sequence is CATGTGGSSGNQPQHF. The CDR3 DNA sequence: TGTGCCACTGGGACAGGGGGAAGTTCGGGCAATCAGCCCCAGCATTTT.